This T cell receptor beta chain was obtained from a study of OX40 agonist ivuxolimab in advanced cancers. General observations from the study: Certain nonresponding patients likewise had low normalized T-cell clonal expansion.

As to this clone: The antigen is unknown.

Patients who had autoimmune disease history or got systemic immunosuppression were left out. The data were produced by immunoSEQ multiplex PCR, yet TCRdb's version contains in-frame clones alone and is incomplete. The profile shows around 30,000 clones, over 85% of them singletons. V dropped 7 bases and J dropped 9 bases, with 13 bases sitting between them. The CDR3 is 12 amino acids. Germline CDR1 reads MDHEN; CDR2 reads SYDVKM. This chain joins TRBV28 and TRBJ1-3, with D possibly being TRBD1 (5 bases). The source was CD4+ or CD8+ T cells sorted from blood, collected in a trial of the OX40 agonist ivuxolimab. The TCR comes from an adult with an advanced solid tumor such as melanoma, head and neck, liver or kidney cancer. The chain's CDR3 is CASTPPGPTIYF. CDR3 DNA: TGTGCCAGCACCCCCCCGGGGCCCACCATATATTTT.